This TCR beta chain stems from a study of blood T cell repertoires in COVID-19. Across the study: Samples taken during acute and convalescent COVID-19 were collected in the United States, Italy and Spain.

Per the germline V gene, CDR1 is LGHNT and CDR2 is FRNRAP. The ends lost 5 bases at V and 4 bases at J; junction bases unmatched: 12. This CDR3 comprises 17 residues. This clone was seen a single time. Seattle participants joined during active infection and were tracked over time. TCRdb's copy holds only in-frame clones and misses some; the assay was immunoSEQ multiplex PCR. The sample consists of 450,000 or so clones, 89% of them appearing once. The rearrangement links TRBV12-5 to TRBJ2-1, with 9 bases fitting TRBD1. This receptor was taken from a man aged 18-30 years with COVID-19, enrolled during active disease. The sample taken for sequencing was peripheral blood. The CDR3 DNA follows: TGTGCTAGTGGTCCAAAGAGACAGGGGGTGGGTTACAATGAGCAGTTCTTC. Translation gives CASGPKRQGVGYNEQFF. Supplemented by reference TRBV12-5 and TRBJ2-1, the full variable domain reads DARVTQTPRHKVTEMGQEVTMRCQPILGHNTVFWYRQTMMQGLELLAYFRNRAPLDDSGMPKDRFSAEMPDATLATLKIQPSEPRDSAVYFCASGPKRQGVGYNEQFFGPGTRLTVL.